This T cell receptor beta chain was retrieved from a study of spatial heterogeneity in lung cancer. Study-level background: There were consistently more beta-chain sequences detected than alpha-chain sequences.

Sample share makes this clonotype large (0.1 to 1%). Its specificity is not known. TCRdb ran MiXCR on the 5' RACE reads and lists one entry per CDR3 protein. Here the sample spans 3,500 or so distinct CDR3 sequences, about 8.7% being singletons. Study-level results: For expanded intratumoral alpha and beta TCRs, counts tracked tumor mutation counts.

The CDR3 is made up of 15 amino acids. Trimming removed 5 bases from V and 1 base from J, with 12 bases in between. CDR1 and CDR2 (germline): SGHTA, FQGNSA. The time point denotes: sample taken at primary tumor resection. The cohort: 70 to 75 early-stage, untreated non-small cell lung cancer patients. The rearrangement joins TRBV7-2 to TRBJ2-1; D may be TRBD2 (5 bases). This material consisted of lung tumor tissue, taken at surgery. The receptor was isolated from a male donor with early-stage non-small cell lung cancer. CDR3 sequence reads: CASSPTRGSYNEQFF. CDR3 sequence (DNA): TGTGCCAGCAGCCCCACCCGGGGATCCTACAATGAGCAGTTCTTC.